These 18 T cell receptor beta chains were sequenced from one sample in a study of Ad26.COV2.S vaccination and SARS-CoV-2 variants. The treatment here: over 15 received Ad26.COV2.S at low or high dose, single or two shots; about 5 received placebo; per-sample allocation not given. Day 63 following the first vaccine or placebo injection was when the samples were taken. Using immunoSEQ multiplex PCR, the repertoire was profiled, and TCRdb retains in-frame clones only, with some absent. The repertoire holds about 330,000 clones, almost 90% seen once, with 5.5% in the top ten. The sequencing used peripheral blood, collected in a trial of Ad26.COV2.S vaccine versus placebo. These receptors were collected from a person aged 18 to 59 who received the Ad26.COV2.S COVID-19 vaccine or a placebo.

DNA for the CDR3: TGTGCCAGCAGACCCCCGGGGACAGGAGGCGAGCAGTACTTC. It specifies CASRPPGTGGEQYF. The rearrangement uses TRBV6-6 and TRBJ2-7; TRBD1 matches 8 bases. The trim removed 6 bases at V and 6 bases at J, leaving 10 bases unmatched. The CDR3 covers 14 residues. Germline V lookup: CDR1 MNHNY, CDR2 SVGAGI (reference sequence).

The chain employs TRBV7-8 and TRBJ1-3; 10 positions match TRBD1. Germline values: CDR1 SGHVS, CDR2 FQNEAQ. Losses at the gene ends were 4 bases for V and 6 bases for J; bases not matched to a gene: 12. This CDR3 spans 17 amino acids. The CDR3 region has the DNA TGTGCCAGCAGCTACTCTCGGGACAGGGGCATCGAAAACACCATATATTTT. Its translation: CASSYSRDRGIENTIYF.

The genes are TRBV9 and TRBJ2-1; D is perhaps TRBD2 (5 bases). The CDR3 sequence is 15 residues long. Germline values: CDR1 SGDLS, CDR2 YYNGEE. The ends were cut back, 0 bases at V and 7 bases at J, with 14 bases in the middle. The CDR3 DNA follows: TGTGCCAGCAGCGTAGTGGGTAGCGTAGAGAATGAGCAGTTCTTC. It codes for CASSVVGSVENEQFF.

This sequence joins TRBV7-9 and TRBJ1-2; possibly TRBD1 for D (5 bases). Germline V gene data show CDR1 as SEHNR and CDR2 as FQNEAQ (reference sequence). Trimming cost V 2 bases and J 7 bases, with 14 bases left between them. The length of the CDR3 is 14 residues. As DNA, the CDR3 is TGTGCCAGCAGCTTAAGCGGGGCTATTCTTGGCTACACCTTC. Protein: CASSLSGAILGYTF.

The V gene is TRBV7-2, the J gene TRBJ2-1, with TRBD2 matching over 11 bases. CDR1 is SGHTA and CDR2 is FQGNSA in the germline V gene. Losses at the gene ends were 5 bases for V and 9 bases for J; bases not matched to a gene: 6. The CDR3 is 14 amino acids. The DNA for the CDR3 is TGTGCCAGCAGCCTCGGACTAGCGGGTTTTGAGCAGTTCTTC. This sequence encodes CASSLGLAGFEQFF.

The V call is TRBV11-3, the J call TRBJ2-3, with TRBD2 identical over 10 bases. CDR1 SGHNT and CDR2 YENEEA come from the germline V gene. CDR3 length: 16 residues. J was trimmed by 1 base and V by 4 bases; bases with no gene match: 5. CDR3 loop: CASSSRSGRGTDTQYF. The CDR3 DNA reads as TGTGCCAGCAGCTCCAGGAGCGGGAGGGGCACAGATACGCAGTATTTT.

The rearrangement joins TRBV7-9 to TRBJ2-6; D gene unclear. V lost 4 bases and J lost 0, with 13 bases in between. CDR1 is SEHNR, CDR2 FQNEAQ, per germline (reference sequence). This CDR3 is 17 amino acids long. The CDR3 nucleotides are TGTGCCAGCAGCTCCATAGGTCGATTCTCTGGGGCCAACGTCCTGACTTTC. The encoded protein is CASSSIGRFSGANVLTF.

In this sample, this clone turned up a few times. V gene TRBV19 combines with J gene TRBJ2-6; a weak D match, TRBD2 (5 bases). The germline V gene encodes CDR1 LNHDA and CDR2 SQIVND (reference sequence). Trimming removed 0 bases at V and 4 bases at J, with 25 bases between. This CDR3 has 21 amino acids. CDR3 DNA sequence: TGTGCCAGTAGTATAGATGCACTCGGGGTCGCTACCCGGATAGGGGCCAACGTCCTGACTTTC. Translated: CASSIDALGVATRIGANVLTF.

This clone was observed once. The chain joins TRBV2 to TRBJ1-1, with no clear D. Trimming shortened V by 7 bases and J by 2 bases, and 5 bases separated the two germline ends. CDR3 length equals 11 residues. Germline V gives CDR1 SNHLY, CDR2 FYNNEI. The CDR3 DNA reads as TGTGCCAGCAAGTATAACACTGAAGCTTTCTTT. Protein: CASKYNTEAFF. The variable domain in full, with the rest retrieved from reference TRBV2 and TRBJ1-1, is EPEVTQTPSHQVTQMGQEVILRCVPISNHLYFYWYRQILGQKVEFLVSFYNNEISEKSEIFDDQFSVERPDGSNFTLKIRSTKLEDSAMYFCASKYNTEAFFGQGTRLTVV.

The chain is built from TRBV11-3 and TRBJ1-1; 7 nucleotides line up with TRBD1. Trimming removed 6 bases from V and 1 base from J; junction bases left unmatched: 8. Germline CDR1 reads SGHNT; CDR2 reads YENEEA. This CDR3 is built from 15 residues. The CDR3 here is CASSRLTGENTEAFF. In DNA form, the CDR3 reads TGTGCCAGCAGTCGATTAACAGGGGAGAACACTGAAGCTTTCTTT.

The chain carries TRBV7-6 and TRBJ2-5; D call uncertain. The CDR3 contains 13 residues. Per germline, CDR1 SGHVS and CDR2 FNYEAQ. Trimming cost V 4 bases and J 2 bases, with 8 bases left between them. The CDR3 DNA reads TGTGCCAGCAGCTCAGAGATACAAGAGACCCAGTACTTC. It yields the protein CASSSEIQETQYF.

The V call is TRBV10-1, the J call TRBJ2-7; the D gene is possibly TRBD1 (6 bases). This CDR3 is 16 amino acids long. Germline V lookup: CDR1 WNHNN, CDR2 SYGVQD (reference sequence). V shed 0 bases and J shed 1 base, with 13 bases lying between them. The CDR3 nucleotides are TGCGCCAGCAGTGAGTCTCTCACAGGGTTATCCTACGAGCAGTACTTC. It yields the protein CASSESLTGLSYEQYF.

With respect to this clone: Other nucleotide sequences in the sample specify the same CDR3. CDR3 residues: CASSLDRGREKLFF. CDR3 DNA sequence: TGTGCCAGCAGCTTAGACAGGGGGCGTGAAAAACTGTTTTTT. This chain connects TRBV7-2 to TRBJ1-4; TRBD1 matches 9 bases. V gave up 1 base and J gave up 7 bases; unmatched junction bases: 1. Germline V lookup: CDR1 SGHTA, CDR2 FQGNSA. CDR3 length equals 14 residues.

V usage is TRBV4-3 and J usage is TRBJ1-4, with D maybe TRBD1 (5 bases). V lost 3 bases to trimming and J lost 5 bases, with 16 bases between them. Germline lookup yields CDR1 LGHNA and CDR2 YSLEER. The CDR3 is 16 residues long. The CDR3 bases are TGCGCCAGCAGCCATGAGGGCCGGGGGTTGAATGAAAAACTGTTTTTT. Protein product: CASSHEGRGLNEKLFF.

This clone was observed a handful of times. V gene TRBV4-3 combines with J gene TRBJ1-5; 10 nucleotides match TRBD1. Trimming removed 1 base from V and 6 bases from J; junction bases left unmatched: 6. The CDR3 covers 16 residues. In germline, CDR1 is LGHNA, CDR2 YSLEER. The CDR3 sequence is CASSQGRDRGLQPQHF. CDR3 DNA: TGCGCCAGCAGCCAAGGGCGGGACAGGGGTCTTCAGCCCCAGCATTTT.

V usage is TRBV2 and J usage is TRBJ2-3; 11 bases fit TRBD2. CDR1 SNHLY and CDR2 FYNNEI come from the germline V gene. After removal of 8 bases from V and 1 base from J, the junction contained 11 bases not matched to a gene. The CDR3 contains 17 residues. CDR3: CASGGTSGLLGTDTQYF. CDR3 DNA: TGTGCCAGCGGGGGGACTAGCGGTCTTCTTGGCACAGATACGCAGTATTTT.

The V and J genes are TRBV2 and TRBJ1-5; D gene uncertain. Trimming removed 6 bases from V and 2 bases from J, with 8 bases in between. There are 13 residues in the CDR3. Per the germline V gene, CDR1 is SNHLY and CDR2 is FYNNEI. Here the CDR3 reads CASSPDGNQPQHF. CDR3 bases: TGTGCCAGCAGCCCAGATGGCAATCAGCCCCAGCATTTT. The whole variable domain, filled in from reference TRBV2 and TRBJ1-5, reads EPEVTQTPSHQVTQMGQEVILRCVPISNHLYFYWYRQILGQKVEFLVSFYNNEISEKSEIFDDQFSVERPDGSNFTLKIRSTKLEDSAMYFCASSPDGNQPQHFGDGTRLSIL.

This chain joins TRBV13 and TRBJ2-5; 13 bases agree with TRBD2. Trimming at V came to 4 bases and at J to 4 bases, leaving 3 bases not matched to a gene. The CDR3 runs to 15 residues. CDR1 is PRHDT and CDR2 is FYEKMQ in the germline V gene (reference sequence). The CDR3 is CASSWGLAGSETQYF. CDR3 nucleotides: TGTGCCAGCAGCTGGGGACTAGCGGGATCAGAGACCCAGTACTTC.